This paragraph reports one TCR beta chain. Investigators performed immunoSEQ version v3.0 at survey level. Some clones are missing from TCRdb's copy, which holds only in-frame ones; the method was immunoSEQ multiplex PCR. In the table there are 20,000 to 30,000 clones, approximately 81% of which are singletons. The germline V and J ends were trimmed by 6 bases and 2 bases, with 11 bases remaining between them. Germline assignment: CDR1 LNHDA and CDR2 SQIVND (reference sequence). The CDR3 sequence is 13 residues long. The data stem from a study of long-term antiretroviral therapy in people with HIV. The V and J genes are TRBV19 and TRBJ2-7; D is ambiguous. This receptor was identified in a woman aged 18-35 years with HIV. The source was unsorted PBMCs, collected at the start of antiretroviral therapy, before treatment. CDR3 amino acids: CASSLGPTYEQYF. In DNA, the CDR3 is TGTGCCAGTAGCCTTGGGCCCACCTACGAGCAGTACTTC. Full variable domain (outside the CDR3, taken from reference TRBV19 and TRBJ2-7): DGGITQSPKYLFRKEGQNVTLSCEQNLNHDAMYWYRQDPGQGLRLIYYSQIVNDFQKGDIAEGYSVSREKKESFPLTVTSAQKNPTAFYLCASSLGPTYEQYFGPGTRLTVT.